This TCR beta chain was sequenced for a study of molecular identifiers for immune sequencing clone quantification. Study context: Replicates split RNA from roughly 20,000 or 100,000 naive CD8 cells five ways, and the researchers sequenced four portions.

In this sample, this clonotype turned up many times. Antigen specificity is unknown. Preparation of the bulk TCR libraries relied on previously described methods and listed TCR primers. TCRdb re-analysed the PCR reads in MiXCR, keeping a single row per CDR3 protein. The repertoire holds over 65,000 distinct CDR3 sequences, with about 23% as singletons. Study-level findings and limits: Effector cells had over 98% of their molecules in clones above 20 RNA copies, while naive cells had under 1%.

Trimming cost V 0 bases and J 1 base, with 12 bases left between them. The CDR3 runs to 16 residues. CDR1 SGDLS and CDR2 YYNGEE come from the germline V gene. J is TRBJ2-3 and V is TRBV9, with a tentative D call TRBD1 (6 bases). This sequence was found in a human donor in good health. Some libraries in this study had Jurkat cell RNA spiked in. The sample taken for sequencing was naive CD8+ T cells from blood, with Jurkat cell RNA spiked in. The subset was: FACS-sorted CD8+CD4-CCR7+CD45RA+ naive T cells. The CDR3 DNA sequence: TGTGCCAGCAGCGTAGGTCGGGCAGGGGGCACAGATACGCAGTATTTT. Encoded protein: CASSVGRAGGTDTQYF.